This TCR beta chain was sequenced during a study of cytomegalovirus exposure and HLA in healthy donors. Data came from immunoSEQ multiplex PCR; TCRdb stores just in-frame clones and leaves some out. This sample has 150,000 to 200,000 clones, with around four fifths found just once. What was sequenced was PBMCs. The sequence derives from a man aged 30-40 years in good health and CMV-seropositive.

The CDR3 protein is CASSQTRDMTEAFF. The CDR3 bases are TGCGCCAGCAGCCAGACCCGGGACATGACTGAAGCTTTCTTT. This rearrangement joins TRBV4-1 to TRBJ1-1; possible D gene TRBD1, 6 bases. Germline V gives CDR1 MGHRA, CDR2 YSYEKL. The CDR3 loop spans 14 amino acids. Trimming removed 3 bases from V and 5 bases from J, with 13 bases in between.